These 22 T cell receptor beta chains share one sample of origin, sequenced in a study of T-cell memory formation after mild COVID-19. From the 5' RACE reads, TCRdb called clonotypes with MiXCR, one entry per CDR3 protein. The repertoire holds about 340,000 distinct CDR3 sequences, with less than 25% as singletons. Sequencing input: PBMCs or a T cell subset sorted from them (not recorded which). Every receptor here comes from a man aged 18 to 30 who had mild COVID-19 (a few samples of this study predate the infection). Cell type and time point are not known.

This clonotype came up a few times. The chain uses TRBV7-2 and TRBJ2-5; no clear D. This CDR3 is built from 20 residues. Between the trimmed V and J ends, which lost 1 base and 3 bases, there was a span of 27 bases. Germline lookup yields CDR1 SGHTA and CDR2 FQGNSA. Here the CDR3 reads CASSLEASFGHIDEKETQYF. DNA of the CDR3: TGTGCCAGCAGCTTAGAGGCGTCGTTCGGCCATATCGACGAGAAAGAGACCCAGTACTTC.

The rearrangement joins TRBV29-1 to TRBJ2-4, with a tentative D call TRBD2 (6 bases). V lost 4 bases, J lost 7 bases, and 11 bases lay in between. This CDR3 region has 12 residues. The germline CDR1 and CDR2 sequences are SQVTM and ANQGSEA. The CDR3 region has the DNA TGCAGCGTTGCGTACGGGGGTAACATTCAGTACTTC. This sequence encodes CSVAYGGNIQYF.

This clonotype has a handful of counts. The CDR3 region has the DNA TGTGCCAGCAGTTTTGACCAGGGACCCTATGGCTACACCTTC. This encodes CASSFDQGPYGYTF. The chain is built from TRBV12-3 or TRBV12-4 and TRBJ1-2; D is possibly TRBD1 (5 bases). V lost 3 bases to trimming and J lost 4 bases, with 12 bases between them. The CDR3 is 14 amino acids.

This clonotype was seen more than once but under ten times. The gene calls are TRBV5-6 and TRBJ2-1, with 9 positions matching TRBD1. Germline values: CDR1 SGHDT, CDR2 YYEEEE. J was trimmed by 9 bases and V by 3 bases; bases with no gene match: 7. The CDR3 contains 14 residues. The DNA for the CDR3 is TGTGCCAGCAGCTACTCCGGGACAGGGATTGAGCAGTTCTTC. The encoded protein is CASSYSGTGIEQFF.

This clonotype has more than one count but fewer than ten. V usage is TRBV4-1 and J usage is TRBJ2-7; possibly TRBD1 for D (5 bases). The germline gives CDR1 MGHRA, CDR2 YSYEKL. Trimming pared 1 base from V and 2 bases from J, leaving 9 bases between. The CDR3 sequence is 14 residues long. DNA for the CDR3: TGCGCCAGCAGCCAAGGGACAATCACCTACGAGCAGTACTTC. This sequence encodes CASSQGTITYEQYF.

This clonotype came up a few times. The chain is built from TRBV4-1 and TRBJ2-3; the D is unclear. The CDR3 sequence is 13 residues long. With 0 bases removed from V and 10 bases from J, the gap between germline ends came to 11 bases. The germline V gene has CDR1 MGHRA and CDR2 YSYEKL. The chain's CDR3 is CASSQENSPPQYF. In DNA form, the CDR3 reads TGCGCCAGCAGCCAAGAAAATAGCCCACCGCAGTATTTT.

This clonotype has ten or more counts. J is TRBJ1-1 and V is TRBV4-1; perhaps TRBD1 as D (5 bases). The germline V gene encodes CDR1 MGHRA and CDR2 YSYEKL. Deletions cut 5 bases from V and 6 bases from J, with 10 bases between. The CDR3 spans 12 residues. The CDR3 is CASSGEGAEAFF. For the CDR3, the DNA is TGCGCCAGCAGCGGGGAAGGGGCTGAAGCTTTCTTT.

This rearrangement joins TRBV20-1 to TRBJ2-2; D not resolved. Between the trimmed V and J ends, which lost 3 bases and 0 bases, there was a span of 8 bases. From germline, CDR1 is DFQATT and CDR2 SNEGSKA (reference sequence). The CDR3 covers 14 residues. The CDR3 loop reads CSASGLPNTGELFF. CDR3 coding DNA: TGCAGTGCTAGTGGGCTTCCGAACACCGGGGAGCTGTTTTTT.

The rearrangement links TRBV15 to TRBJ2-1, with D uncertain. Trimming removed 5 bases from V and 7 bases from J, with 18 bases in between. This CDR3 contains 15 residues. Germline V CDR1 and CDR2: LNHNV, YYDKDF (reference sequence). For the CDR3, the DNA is TGTGCCACCAGCGGCCTTCGGACCCCCTGGAATGAGCAGTTCTTC. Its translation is CATSGLRTPWNEQFF.

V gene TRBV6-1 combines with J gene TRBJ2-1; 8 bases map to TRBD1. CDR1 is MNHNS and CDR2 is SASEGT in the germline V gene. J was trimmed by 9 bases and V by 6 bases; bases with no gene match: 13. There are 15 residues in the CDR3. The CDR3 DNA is TGTGCCAGCAGCTCCGGACAGGGTTACAAGCCTGAGCAGTTCTTC. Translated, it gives CASSSGQGYKPEQFF.

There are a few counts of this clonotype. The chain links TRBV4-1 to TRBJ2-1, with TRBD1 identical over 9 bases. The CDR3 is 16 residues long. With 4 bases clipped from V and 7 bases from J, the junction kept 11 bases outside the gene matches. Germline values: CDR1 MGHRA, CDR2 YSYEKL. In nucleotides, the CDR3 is TGCGCCAGCAGCCCCCGGAAGGTGACAGGGGGTAATGAGCAGTTCTTC. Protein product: CASSPRKVTGGNEQFF.

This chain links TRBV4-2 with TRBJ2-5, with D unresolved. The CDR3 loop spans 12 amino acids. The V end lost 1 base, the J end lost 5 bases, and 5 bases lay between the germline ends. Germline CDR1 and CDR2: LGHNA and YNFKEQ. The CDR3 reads CASSQVAETQYF. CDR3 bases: TGTGCCAGCAGCCAAGTGGCGGAGACCCAGTACTTC.

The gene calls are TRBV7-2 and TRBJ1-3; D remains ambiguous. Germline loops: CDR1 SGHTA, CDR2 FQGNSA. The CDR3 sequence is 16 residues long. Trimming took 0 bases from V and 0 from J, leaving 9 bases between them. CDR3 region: CASSLAGLSSGNTIYF. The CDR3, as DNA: TGTGCCAGCAGCTTAGCGGGCCTGAGCTCTGGAAACACCATATATTTT.

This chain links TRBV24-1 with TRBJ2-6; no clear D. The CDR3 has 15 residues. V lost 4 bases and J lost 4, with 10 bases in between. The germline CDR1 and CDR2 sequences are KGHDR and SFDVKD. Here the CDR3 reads CATSESVVGANVLTF. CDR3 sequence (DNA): TGTGCCACCAGTGAGTCCGTCGTGGGGGCCAACGTCCTGACTTTC.

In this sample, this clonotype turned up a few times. The CDR3 bases are TGTGCCAGCTCACCAAATCGCCAGAGCGAGCAGTACTTC. Its protein is CASSPNRQSEQYF. The chain carries TRBV18 and TRBJ2-7; D is unclear. This CDR3 is 13 amino acids long. Germline-derived CDR1 and CDR2 are KGHSH and LQKENI. Trimming shortened V by 2 bases and J by 6 bases, and 11 bases separated the two germline ends.

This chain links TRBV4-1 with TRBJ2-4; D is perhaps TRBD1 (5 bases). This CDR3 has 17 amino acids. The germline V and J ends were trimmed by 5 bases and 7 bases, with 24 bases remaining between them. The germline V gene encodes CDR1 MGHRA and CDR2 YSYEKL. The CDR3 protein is CASSSSWTRSGGNIQYF. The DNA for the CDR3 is TGCGCCAGCAGCTCCTCTTGGACACGCTCAGGTGGGAACATTCAGTACTTC.

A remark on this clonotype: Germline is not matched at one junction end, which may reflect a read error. The CDR3 region has the DNA TGCAGTGCCAGAGAGTTAGCCAAAAACATTCAGTACTTC. This sequence encodes CSARELAKNIQYF. The genes are TRBV20-1 and TRBJ2-4; D is undetermined. CDR1 is DFQATT and CDR2 is SNEGSKA in the germline V gene (reference sequence). This CDR3 has 13 amino acids.

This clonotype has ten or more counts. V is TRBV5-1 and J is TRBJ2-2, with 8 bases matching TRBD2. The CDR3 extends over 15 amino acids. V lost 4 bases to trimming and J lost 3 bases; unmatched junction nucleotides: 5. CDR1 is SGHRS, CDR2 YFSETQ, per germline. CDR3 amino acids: CASSHGLAYTGELFF. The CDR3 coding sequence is TGCGCCAGCAGCCATGGACTAGCTTACACCGGGGAGCTGTTTTTT.

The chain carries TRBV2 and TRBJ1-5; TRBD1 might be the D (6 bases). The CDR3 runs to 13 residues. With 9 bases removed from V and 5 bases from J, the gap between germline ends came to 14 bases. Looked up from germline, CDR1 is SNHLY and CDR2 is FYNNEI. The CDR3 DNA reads TGTGCCAGTAGGACAGCCTCTTATCAGCCCCAGCATTTT. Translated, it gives CASRTASYQPQHF.

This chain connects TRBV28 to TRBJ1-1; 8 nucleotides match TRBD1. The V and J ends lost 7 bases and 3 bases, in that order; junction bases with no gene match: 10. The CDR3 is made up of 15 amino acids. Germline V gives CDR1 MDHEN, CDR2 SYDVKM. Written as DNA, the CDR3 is TGTGCCAGCATTCCTCACGACAGGGGAGACACTGAAGCTTTCTTT. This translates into CASIPHDRGDTEAFF.

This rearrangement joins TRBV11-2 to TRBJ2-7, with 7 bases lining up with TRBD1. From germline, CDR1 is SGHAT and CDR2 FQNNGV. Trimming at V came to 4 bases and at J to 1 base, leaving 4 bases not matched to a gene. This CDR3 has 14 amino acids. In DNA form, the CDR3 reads TGTGCCAGCAGCTACGGGACAGAGTCCTACGAGCAGTACGTC. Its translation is CASSYGTESYEQYV.

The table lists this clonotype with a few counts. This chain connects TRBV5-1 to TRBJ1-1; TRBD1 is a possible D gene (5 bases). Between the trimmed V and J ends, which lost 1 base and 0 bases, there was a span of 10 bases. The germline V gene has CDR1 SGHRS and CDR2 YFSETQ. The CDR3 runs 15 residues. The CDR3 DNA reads TGCGCCAGCAGCTTGTATGCAGGGATGAACACTGAAGCTTTCTTT. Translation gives CASSLYAGMNTEAFF.